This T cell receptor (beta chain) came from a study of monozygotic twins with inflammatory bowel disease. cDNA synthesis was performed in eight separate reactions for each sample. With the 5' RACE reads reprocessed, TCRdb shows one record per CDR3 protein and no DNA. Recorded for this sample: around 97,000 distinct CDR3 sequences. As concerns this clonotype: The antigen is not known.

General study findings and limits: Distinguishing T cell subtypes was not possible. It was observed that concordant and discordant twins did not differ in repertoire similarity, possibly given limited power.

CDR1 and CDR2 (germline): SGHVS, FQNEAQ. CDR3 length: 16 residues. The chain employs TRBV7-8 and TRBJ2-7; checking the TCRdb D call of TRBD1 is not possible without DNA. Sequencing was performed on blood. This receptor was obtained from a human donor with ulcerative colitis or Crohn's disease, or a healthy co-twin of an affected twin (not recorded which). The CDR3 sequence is CASSLVIGTGAYEQYF. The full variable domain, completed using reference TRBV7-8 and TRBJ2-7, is GAGVSQSPRYKVAKRGQDVALRCDPISGHVSLFWYQQALGQGPEFLTYFQNEAQLDKSGLPSDRFFAERPEGSVSTLKIQRTQQEDSAVYLCASSLVIGTGAYEQYFGPGTRLTVT.